The 27 T cell receptor beta chains below come from one sample, sequenced in a study of blood T cell repertoires in COVID-19. This table comes from immunoSEQ multiplex PCR, and its TCRdb copy is limited to in-frame clones, with some not included. The sample holds a few hundred thousand clones, around 90% seen once. Sequencing used peripheral blood. Receptor source: a woman between 70 and 85 years old with COVID-19, enrolled during active disease.

The gene calls are TRBV28 and TRBJ1-1; 8 bases line up with TRBD1. The ends lost 5 bases at V and 1 base at J; junction bases unmatched: 6. This CDR3 spans 15 amino acids. The germline gives CDR1 MDHEN, CDR2 SYDVKM. CDR3 sequence reads: CASSDGGTGNTEAFF. The DNA of the CDR3 is TGTGCCAGCAGTGATGGCGGGACAGGGAACACTGAAGCTTTCTTT.

The chain joins TRBV2 to TRBJ2-7, with D perhaps matching TRBD1 (6 bases). Germline CDR1 SNHLY, CDR2 FYNNEI. V lost 6 bases, J lost 3 bases, and 12 bases lay in between. This CDR3 is built from 13 residues. Written as DNA, the CDR3 is TGTGCCAGCAGGGAGGACAGCAACTACGAGCAGTACTTC. Encoded protein: CASREDSNYEQYF.

The chain links TRBV12-5 to TRBJ1-1, with 8 bases lining up with TRBD1. The CDR3 runs to 14 residues. The V gene end was trimmed by 5 bases and the J gene end by 1 base; junction bases not matched to a gene: 3. Germline-derived CDR1 and CDR2 are LGHNT and FRNRAP. CDR3 loop: CASGLGTGNTEAFF. CDR3 DNA: TGTGCTAGTGGTCTCGGGACAGGGAACACTGAAGCTTTCTTT.

The CDR3 here is CASSVAGGRNEQFF. The CDR3 DNA reads TGTGCCAGCAGCGTCGCGGGAGGAAGGAATGAGCAGTTCTTC. The chain uses TRBV9 and TRBJ2-1, with 8 bases lining up with TRBD2. The CDR3 totals 14 residues. Germline V CDR1 and CDR2: SGDLS, YYNGEE. Germline trimming cut 2 bases from V and 7 bases from J; bases unmatched to any gene: 5.

The chain uses TRBV5-1 and TRBJ2-5, with 14 bases fitting TRBD2. The CDR3 runs to 19 residues. Germline-derived CDR1 and CDR2 are SGHRS and YFSETQ. The trim removed 4 bases at V and 4 bases at J, leaving 15 bases unmatched. The DNA of the CDR3 is TGCGCCAGCAGCAGCTGGTCCGGGACTAGCGGGAGAAAGGTAGAGACCCAGTACTTC. This codes for CASSSWSGTSGRKVETQYF.

This sequence joins TRBV11-2 and TRBJ2-7; 7 nucleotides match TRBD1. Trimming cost V 5 bases and J 0 bases; bases outside gene matches: 13. CDR1 SGHAT and CDR2 FQNNGV come from the germline V gene. The CDR3 is made up of 17 amino acids. CDR3 region: CASSLGTGTANSYEQYF. The DNA of the CDR3 is TGTGCCAGCAGCCTCGGGACCGGGACAGCTAACTCCTACGAGCAGTACTTC.

This clone was found a few times. This chain joins TRBV7-6 and TRBJ2-5; D might be TRBD2 (5 bases). Germline V gene lookup returns CDR1 SGHVS and CDR2 FNYEAQ. The CDR3 consists of 15 residues. V lost 5 bases and J 2 bases, leaving 15 bases between the germline ends. The CDR3 protein is CASSLPGENQETQYF. DNA for the CDR3: TGTGCCAGCAGCCTCCCCGGGGAGAATCAAGAGACCCAGTACTTC.

The chain links TRBV5-4 to TRBJ2-3; D not resolved. The ends were cut back, 0 bases at V and 2 bases at J, with 7 bases in the middle. The CDR3 covers 14 residues. Per germline, CDR1 SGHNT and CDR2 YYREEE (reference sequence). The CDR3 DNA reads TGTGCCAGCAGCTTGGTAGCCCTCACAGATACGCAGTATTTT. This gives the protein CASSLVALTDTQYF.

V usage is TRBV30 and J usage is TRBJ2-2; D uncertain. V was cut by 2 bases and J by 4 bases, with 5 bases left in between. Looked up from germline, CDR1 is GTSNPN and CDR2 is SVGIG (reference sequence). The CDR3 is 12 amino acids. The CDR3 nucleotides are TGTGCCTGGAGTAGAGGCACCGGGGAGCTGTTTTTT. Translating it yields CAWSRGTGELFF.

This chain uses TRBV25-1 with TRBJ1-6; 7 positions agree with TRBD1. V lost 8 bases to trimming and J lost 6 bases; unmatched junction nucleotides: 4. This CDR3 spans 13 amino acids. The germline gives CDR1 MGHDK, CDR2 SYGVNS. This CDR3 reads CASSRQGNSPLHF. DNA for the CDR3: TGTGCCAGCTCCCGACAGGGTAATTCACCCCTCCACTTT. Drawing the rest from reference TRBV25-1 and TRBJ1-6, the complete variable domain is EADIYQTPRYLVIGTGKKITLECSQTMGHDKMYWYQQDPGMELHLIHYSYGVNSTEKGDLSSESTVSRIRTEHFPLTLESARPSHTSQYLCASSRQGNSPLHFGNGTRLTVT.

This clone was counted between two and nine times. V usage is TRBV4-2 and J usage is TRBJ1-4; a possible D gene is TRBD1 (5 bases). CDR1 is LGHNA and CDR2 is YNFKEQ in the germline V gene. This CDR3 region has 15 residues. Deletions cut 5 bases from V and 4 bases from J, with 14 bases between. In DNA form, the CDR3 reads TGTGCCAGCAGCTTCCGCCCGGGGGTTAATGAAAAACTGTTTTTT. The encoded protein is CASSFRPGVNEKLFF.

V is TRBV21-1 and J is TRBJ2-5; TRBD1 is the table's D call and was not checked against the DNA. TRBV21-1 is an annotated pseudogene. The CDR3 extends over 16 amino acids. This CDR3 is CASSRRPGRLEETQYF. CDR3 DNA sequence: TGTGCCAGCAGCCGTCGCCCAGGTAGATTAGAAGAGACCCAGTACTTC.

The chain combines TRBV2 with TRBJ1-1, with 9 bases fitting TRBD1. The CDR3 loop spans 13 amino acids. The germline V gene has CDR1 SNHLY and CDR2 FYNNEI. Trimming at V came to 8 bases and at J to 1 base, leaving 2 bases not matched to a gene. The CDR3 region has the DNA TGTGCCAGCGGGGGACAGGGGAACACTGAAGCTTTCTTT. It codes for CASGGQGNTEAFF. Using reference TRBV2 and TRBJ1-1 for the parts outside the CDR3, the full variable domain is EPEVTQTPSHQVTQMGQEVILRCVPISNHLYFYWYRQILGQKVEFLVSFYNNEISEKSEIFDDQFSVERPDGSNFTLKIRSTKLEDSAMYFCASGGQGNTEAFFGQGTRLTVV.

DNA for the CDR3: TGTGCCAGCAGCTCCCCGGGCGGGTGGGGCACCGGGGAGCTGTTTTTT. Protein: CASSSPGGWGTGELFF. This chain joins TRBV5-4 and TRBJ2-2; maybe TRBD2 (5 bases). CDR1 is SGHNT and CDR2 is YYREEE in the germline V gene (reference sequence). With 3 bases removed from V and 4 bases from J, the gap between germline ends came to 16 bases. The CDR3 covers 16 residues.

This clone was detected once. J is TRBJ2-1 and V is TRBV28; 7 positions agree with TRBD1. Per the germline V gene, CDR1 is MDHEN and CDR2 is SYDVKM. With 5 bases clipped from V and 0 bases from J, the junction kept 4 bases outside the gene matches. This CDR3 spans 15 amino acids. Written as DNA, the CDR3 is TGTGCCAGCAGTCCCCCAGGGGGCTCCTACAATGAGCAGTTCTTC. It translates to CASSPPGGSYNEQFF.

V gene TRBV5-8 combines with J gene TRBJ2-5, with 8 positions matching TRBD2. The CDR3 is made up of 16 amino acids. In germline, CDR1 is SGHTS, CDR2 YDEGEE. Trimming at V came to 2 bases and at J to 5 bases, leaving 11 bases not matched to a gene. The CDR3 DNA is TGTGCCAGCAGCTTATTAGTCGGGAGGGATCTGGAGACCCAGTACTTC. Translation: CASSLLVGRDLETQYF.

V gene TRBV30 combines with J gene TRBJ2-1; TRBD1 is a possible D gene (5 bases). The CDR3 is made up of 13 amino acids. The V gene's germline CDR1 is GTSNPN and CDR2 SVGIG (reference sequence). V lost 2 bases to trimming and J lost 8 bases, with 13 bases between them. As DNA, the CDR3 is TGTGCCTGGAGTAGGTCAGGGCTCGATGAGCAGTTCTTC. This translates into CAWSRSGLDEQFF.

V and J are TRBV9 and TRBJ2-3; TRBD2 agrees at 8 bases. CDR3 length: 12 amino acids. With 8 bases clipped from V and 10 bases from J, the junction kept 9 bases outside the gene matches. CDR1 and CDR2 from the germline V gene are SGDLS and YYNGEE. This CDR3 reads CASSIPGRAQYF. CDR3 DNA: TGTGCCAGTTCGATTCCCGGGAGGGCGCAGTATTTT.

This chain joins TRBV29-1 and TRBJ2-7; possible D gene TRBD1, 6 bases. In germline, CDR1 is SQVTM, CDR2 ANQGSEA. Trimming shortened V by 5 bases and J by 2 bases, and 10 bases separated the two germline ends. The length of the CDR3 is 12 residues. CDR3 region: CSVSRTAYEQYF. In nucleotides, the CDR3 is TGCAGCGTTTCCCGGACAGCCTACGAGCAGTACTTC.

The V gene is TRBV5-1, the J gene TRBJ1-5, with 8 bases fitting TRBD1. The V gene end was trimmed by 4 bases and the J gene end by 9 bases; junction bases not matched to a gene: 6. The CDR3 is 13 amino acids. Germline V lookup: CDR1 SGHRS, CDR2 YFSETQ. The CDR3 reads CASSPDGQGPQHF. The CDR3, as DNA: TGCGCCAGCAGCCCAGACGGACAGGGGCCCCAGCATTTT.

The chain employs TRBV19 and TRBJ2-3; tentatively, D is TRBD2 (5 bases). There are 15 residues in the CDR3. Germline V gene sequence: CDR1 LNHDA, CDR2 SQIVND (reference sequence). Between the trimmed V and J ends, which lost 5 bases and 1 base, there was a span of 13 bases. The CDR3 DNA reads as TGTGCCAGTAGTCTCGGGCCGCGGGGCACAGATACGCAGTATTTT. This encodes CASSLGPRGTDTQYF.

Comment on this clone: Since a much larger clone is just one base distant, this may be a read error. The chain joins TRBV5-1 to TRBJ1-5; 7 positions agree with TRBD1. Germline CDR1 and CDR2: SGHRS and YFSETQ. This CDR3 has 15 residues. Trimming at V came to 4 bases and at J to 0 bases, leaving 4 bases not matched to a gene. CDR3 nucleotides: TGCGCCAGCAGCCTCGGGACAGATAGCAATCAGCCCCAGCATTTT. Translating it yields CASSLGTDSNQPQHF.

This clone was seen only a few times. V is TRBV7-9 and J is TRBJ1-3; perhaps TRBD1 as D (6 bases). CDR1 is SEHNR, CDR2 FQNEAQ, per germline (reference sequence). The CDR3 contains 14 residues. Trimming shortened V by 5 bases and J by 0 bases, and 8 bases separated the two germline ends. In DNA form, the CDR3 reads TGTGCCAGCAGCGGGGACAACTCTGGAAACACCATATATTTT. Amino acid sequence: CASSGDNSGNTIYF.

This clone was seen once. The chain recombines TRBV10-2 with TRBJ1-2; weak D call: TRBD1 (6 bases). The CDR3 extends over 14 amino acids. Germline-derived CDR1 and CDR2 are WSHSY and SAAADI. The ends were cut back, 3 bases at V and 8 bases at J, with 16 bases in the middle. CDR3 protein: CASSEQGSLGGYTF. The CDR3 DNA sequence: TGCGCCAGCAGTGAACAGGGATCTCTTGGAGGCTACACCTTC.

The V call is TRBV28, the J call TRBJ1-6; D remains ambiguous. CDR1 is MDHEN and CDR2 is SYDVKM in the germline V gene. The CDR3 consists of 11 residues. V shed 4 bases and J shed 7 bases, with 2 bases lying between them. The CDR3 coding sequence is TGTGCCAGCAGTTCAAATTCACCCCTCCACTTT. Its protein product is CASSSNSPLHF.

The CDR3 sequence: CASSSPSSYEQYF. The CDR3 DNA is TGTGCCAGCAGTTCCCCTAGCTCCTACGAGCAGTACTTC. The genes are TRBV6-2 or TRBV6-3 and TRBJ2-7, with D unclear. The V gene lost 4 bases and the J gene lost 0 bases, with 7 bases spanning the gap. CDR3 length: 13 amino acids. Looked up from germline, CDR1 is MNHEY and CDR2 is SVGEGT.

The chain uses TRBV3-1 (or the pseudogene TRBV3-2) and TRBJ2-3; the match to TRBD2 covers 8 bases. Germline CDR1 reads LGHDT; CDR2 reads YNNKEL (reference sequence). The CDR3 is made up of 18 amino acids. Trimming took 2 bases from V and 4 from J; bases not matched to a gene: 14. The CDR3 loop reads CASSQLTLAEGFADTQYF. The CDR3 DNA follows: TGTGCCAGCAGCCAACTTACACTAGCGGAGGGATTCGCAGATACGCAGTATTTT.